A single sample is the source of the 22 T cell receptor beta chains below, sequenced in a study of OX40 agonist ivuxolimab in advanced cancers. Sequencing was performed with immunoSEQ multiplex PCR; in TCRdb, only in-frame clones are kept and a portion is missing. The data show approximately 69,000 clones, with 80% to 90% seen just once and approximately 0.75% held by the top ten. The sample was CD4+ or CD8+ T cells sorted from blood, taken in a trial of the OX40 agonist ivuxolimab. These receptors were obtained from an adult with an advanced solid tumor such as melanoma, head and neck, liver or kidney cancer.

J is TRBJ2-3 and V is TRBV19, with D possibly TRBD2 on 6 matching bases. The germline V gene has CDR1 LNHDA and CDR2 SQIVND (reference sequence). V was pared by 3 bases and J by 4 bases, with 14 bases between. CDR3 length: 15 amino acids. The DNA for the CDR3 is TGTGCCAGTAGTATCAGGGCGAGGAGGGCAGATACGCAGTATTTT. Its translation is CASSIRARRADTQYF.

With regard to this clone: Different DNA sequences within this sample yield the same CDR3. V gene TRBV19 combines with J gene TRBJ1-5, with TRBD1 as a possible D gene (6 bases). V lost 1 base, J lost 4 bases, and 14 bases lay in between. The CDR3 loop spans 16 amino acids. Germline V gene lookup returns CDR1 LNHDA and CDR2 SQIVND (reference sequence). The CDR3: CASSIVAGQGNQPQHF. In nucleotides, the CDR3 is TGTGCCAGTAGTATAGTGGCAGGGCAGGGGAATCAGCCCCAGCATTTT.

The rearrangement links TRBV5-3 to TRBJ2-6, with D possibly matching TRBD1 (6 bases). TRBV5-3 counts as an open reading frame of uncertain function. V gave up 3 bases and J gave up 4 bases, with 14 bases separating them. The CDR3 covers 16 residues. CDR3 protein: CARSWATGMGANVLTF. In nucleotides, the CDR3 is TGTGCCAGAAGCTGGGCCACAGGGATGGGGGCCAACGTCCTGACTTTC.

CDR3 residues: CASSVDEGGGTGRADTQYF. The CDR3 DNA reads TGTGCCAGCAGCGTAGATGAAGGAGGCGGGACAGGGCGGGCAGATACGCAGTATTTT. The chain has TRBV9 and TRBJ2-3, with 9 bases matching TRBD1. V lost 0 bases and J lost 4; bases outside the gene matches: 15. Germline V gene data show CDR1 as SGDLS and CDR2 as YYNGEE. The CDR3 length is 19 residues.

The CDR3 DNA reads as TGTGCCAGCAGTCCTCGGCCGGGACCCACCTACGAGCAGTACTTC. Amino acids: CASSPRPGPTYEQYF. The V gene is TRBV6-1, the J gene TRBJ2-7; D might be TRBD1 or TRBD2, each matching 5 bases. Germline lookup yields CDR1 MNHNS and CDR2 SASEGT. The germline V and J ends were trimmed by 5 bases and 2 bases, with 16 bases remaining between them. The CDR3 spans 15 residues.

This clone was seen only once. This chain connects TRBV11-3 to TRBJ2-7, with a weak D call TRBD1 (6 bases). The V gene lost 5 bases and the J gene lost 2 bases, with 10 bases spanning the gap. CDR1 and CDR2 from the germline V gene are SGHNT and YENEEA. This CDR3 comprises 13 residues. The CDR3: CASSPKGAYEQYF. DNA of the CDR3: TGTGCCAGCAGCCCAAAGGGGGCCTACGAGCAGTACTTC.

This rearrangement joins TRBV11-2 to TRBJ1-6; 8 nucleotides line up with TRBD1. The V and J ends lost 5 bases and 10 bases, in that order; junction bases with no gene match: 10. The CDR3 is 15 residues long. Germline lookup yields CDR1 SGHAT and CDR2 FQNNGV. This CDR3 is CASSLRTGPLSPLHF. CDR3 nucleotides: TGTGCCAGCAGCCTCCGGACAGGGCCCTTGTCACCCCTCCACTTT. Drawing the rest from reference TRBV11-2 and TRBJ1-6, the complete variable domain is EAGVAQSPRYKIIEKRQSVAFWCNPISGHATLYWYQQILGQGPKLLIQFQNNGVVDDSQLPKDRFSAERLKGVDSTLKIQPAKLEDSAVYLCASSLRTGPLSPLHFGNGTRLTVT.

The chain recombines TRBV4-1 with TRBJ2-6, with D perhaps TRBD1 (5 bases). The V gene's germline CDR1 is MGHRA and CDR2 YSYEKL. There are 16 residues in the CDR3. Trimming took 0 bases from V and 1 from J, leaving 7 bases between them. The chain's CDR3 is CASSQDTGSGANVLTF. The CDR3 nucleotides are TGCGCCAGCAGCCAAGATACAGGTTCTGGGGCCAACGTCCTGACTTTC.

V is TRBV7-9 and J is TRBJ2-5, with 7 positions matching TRBD2. CDR3 length equals 15 residues. Germline V lookup: CDR1 SEHNR, CDR2 FQNEAQ (reference sequence). V shed 4 bases, J shed 4 bases, and the junction held 9 bases outside the gene matches. CDR3 loop: CASSSLIGGGETQYF. The CDR3, as DNA: TGTGCCAGCAGCTCCCTAATTGGCGGGGGAGAGACCCAGTACTTC.

Only one count was recorded for this clone. This chain joins TRBV30 and TRBJ2-5, with 11 positions matching TRBD1. V lost 2 bases, J lost 6 bases, and 5 bases stayed unmatched. CDR3 length equals 14 residues. CDR1 is GTSNPN, CDR2 SVGIG, per germline (reference sequence). CDR3 residues: CAWSTGQGAKTQYF. In DNA, the CDR3 is TGTGCCTGGAGTACTGGACAGGGGGCGAAGACCCAGTACTTC.

This chain links TRBV11-2 with TRBJ2-1; no clear D gene. V lost 5 bases and J 3 bases, leaving 2 bases between the germline ends. The CDR3 length is 11 residues. Germline V gene sequence: CDR1 SGHAT, CDR2 FQNNGV. The CDR3 spells CASSRYNEQFF. The DNA of the CDR3 is TGTGCCAGCAGCCGCTACAATGAGCAGTTCTTC.

This sequence joins TRBV7-2 and TRBJ2-7; 11 nucleotides align to TRBD2. CDR1 is SGHTA and CDR2 is FQGNSA in the germline V gene. The V segment lost 1 base and the J segment 3 bases; nucleotides outside the gene matches: 2. This CDR3 region has 15 residues. The CDR3 DNA sequence: TGTGCCAGCAGCTTAGTTGGGACTAGCGGCTACGAGCAGTACTTC. Translating it yields CASSLVGTSGYEQYF. Using reference TRBV7-2 and TRBJ2-7 for the parts outside the CDR3, the full variable domain is GAGVSQSPSNKVTEKGKDVELRCDPISGHTALYWYRQSLGQGLEFLIYFQGNSAPDKSGLPSDRFSAERTGGSVSTLTIQRTQQEDSAVYLCASSLVGTSGYEQYFGPGTRLTVT.

This clone has a single count. The chain links TRBV6-6 to TRBJ2-5; 8 bases line up with TRBD1. This CDR3 comprises 12 residues. In germline, CDR1 is MNHNY, CDR2 SVGAGI (reference sequence). The junction had 2 bases not matched to a gene; V was cut back by 6 bases and J by 5 bases. In nucleotides, the CDR3 is TGTGCCAGCAGCCCAGGGGGCGAGACCCAGTACTTC. Encoded protein: CASSPGGETQYF.

The chain has TRBV30 and TRBJ1-3; the D is unclear. Germline V gene data show CDR1 as GTSNPN and CDR2 as SVGIG (reference sequence). Trimming cost V 0 bases and J 2 bases, with 11 bases left between them. The CDR3 length is 15 residues. CDR3 bases: TGTGCCTGGAGTGTACCGAGATGGGCTGGAAACACCATATATTTT. Its protein is CAWSVPRWAGNTIYF.

The V gene is TRBV7-9, the J gene TRBJ2-5, with 13 bases lining up with TRBD2. Germline assignment: CDR1 SEHNR and CDR2 FQNEAQ (reference sequence). The CDR3 contains 18 residues. V gave up 5 bases and J gave up 5 bases; unmatched junction bases: 14. The CDR3 is CASSGGLAGDMRWETQYF. The CDR3 DNA follows: TGTGCCAGCAGCGGAGGACTAGCGGGAGATATGCGGTGGGAGACCCAGTACTTC.

The chain links TRBV7-8 to TRBJ1-5; weak D call: TRBD1 (6 bases). This CDR3 spans 17 amino acids. Germline V gene data show CDR1 as SGHVS and CDR2 as FQNEAQ. The V and J ends lost 4 bases and 4 bases respectively, with 20 bases between them. CDR3 DNA sequence: TGTGCCAGCAGCTATAATGCCCTAGAGACAGGAAATCAGCCCCAGCATTTT. Translation: CASSYNALETGNQPQHF.

This chain links TRBV4-1 with TRBJ1-3; 7 bases map to TRBD1. The CDR3 consists of 18 residues. The V and J ends lost 1 base and 0 bases, in that order; junction bases with no gene match: 9. Germline CDR1 is MGHRA and CDR2 is YSYEKL. CDR3 residues: CASSQGYEGQSSGNTIYF. In DNA form, the CDR3 reads TGCGCCAGCAGCCAAGGATATGAGGGACAGAGCTCTGGAAACACCATATATTTT.

Remarks on this clone: The same CDR3 is also encoded by other DNA sequences in this sample. The CDR3 DNA reads TGTGCCAGCTCACCAACTGATAGCAATCAGCCCCAGCATTTT. This sequence encodes CASSPTDSNQPQHF. The J gene is TRBJ1-5, the V gene TRBV18; D not certain. Germline V gene lookup returns CDR1 KGHSH and CDR2 LQKENI. The CDR3 spans 14 residues. The V end was cut by 2 bases, the J end by 0 bases, with 5 bases between.

This chain joins TRBV29-1 and TRBJ2-1; D possibly corresponds to TRBD1 (6 bases). The CDR3 has 17 residues. Germline values: CDR1 SQVTM, CDR2 ANQGSEA. The germline V and J ends were trimmed by 0 bases and 0 bases, with 15 bases remaining between them. The CDR3 sequence is CSVEDTGSGGSYNEQFF. As DNA, the CDR3 is TGCAGCGTTGAAGACACAGGGTCGGGCGGCTCCTACAATGAGCAGTTCTTC.

The chain has TRBV6-5 and TRBJ1-3, with D uncertain. Germline CDR1 and CDR2: MNHEY and SVGAGI. Trimming shortened V by 3 bases and J by 2 bases, and 2 bases separated the two germline ends. This CDR3 is built from 12 residues. As DNA, the CDR3 is TGTGCCAGCAGTTATACTGGAAACACCATATATTTT. Amino acids: CASSYTGNTIYF.

V gene TRBV27 combines with J gene TRBJ1-6; D not certain. The germline V gene encodes CDR1 MNHEY and CDR2 SMNVEV (reference sequence). Trimming stripped 2 bases from V and 2 bases from J, with 10 bases between. The CDR3 loop spans 16 amino acids. The DNA of the CDR3 is TGTGCCAGCAGTTTAAAATGGATGGCCTATAATTCACCCCTCCACTTT. Translation: CASSLKWMAYNSPLHF.

V is TRBV5-4 and J is TRBJ2-1; D possibly corresponds to TRBD1 (6 bases). The V gene's germline CDR1 is SGHNT and CDR2 YYREEE (reference sequence). The CDR3 is 15 amino acids. The V gene lost 0 bases and the J gene lost 5 bases, with 12 bases spanning the gap. CDR3 in DNA: TGTGCCAGCAGCTTGGAGGCAGGGGCCGACAATGAGCAGTTCTTC. This codes for CASSLEAGADNEQFF.